The 11 T cell receptor beta chains below all came from one sample that was sequenced in a study of T cells in women clearing cervical HPV infection. The repertoire was sequenced with immunoSEQ multiplex PCR; TCRdb's copy has only in-frame clones and lacks some. This sample contains about 22,000 clones. Input material: blood buffy coat. Source of these receptors: a woman between 18 and 69 years old with a cervical HPV16 infection that either progressed to CIN3+ or cleared (not recorded which).

Comment on this clone: The read ends 3 residues shy of where the CDR3 ends; the end is completed using the germline J gene. At the DNA level, this CDR3 is encoded by other sequences in the same sample as well. The V call is TRBV11-2, the J call TRBJ1-3; tentative D call: TRBD1 (5 bases). The CDR3 spans 14 residues. Germline CDR1 and CDR2: SGHAT and FQNNGV. V was clipped by 3 bases and J by 4 bases, with 10 bases between them. CDR3 amino acids: CASSLGGYGNTIYF. CDR3 DNA, as far as it was read: TGTGCCAGCAGCTTGGGGGGGTACGGAAACACC.

With regard to this clone: Read data end 3 residues before the CDR3 end; the end is taken from the germline J gene. The V call is TRBV10-1, the J call TRBJ2-3, with D tentatively TRBD1 (6 bases). The CDR3 spans 15 residues. The germline V gene has CDR1 WNHNN and CDR2 SYGVQD (reference sequence). V shed 0 bases and J shed 4 bases, with 11 bases lying between them. CDR3 DNA (partial): TGCGCCAGCAGTGAGTCTGGACAGCCGGCAGATACG. It yields the protein CASSESGQPADT. The whole CDR3 protein is CASSESGQPADTQYF.

On this clone: The DNA ends 3 residues before the CDR3 does, and the rest of the CDR3 is filled in from the germline J gene. The rearrangement links TRBV2 to TRBJ2-3; TRBD2 aligns across 8 bases. CDR3 length: 17 residues. Germline V gene lookup returns CDR1 SNHLY and CDR2 FYNNEI. CDR3: CASSEGMPTSGQETQYF. The sequenced CDR3 bases are TGTGCCAGCAGTGAAGGGATGCCTACTAGCGGACAAGAGACG. Based on the CDR3 plus reference TRBV2 and TRBJ2-3, the full variable domain is EPEVTQTPSHQVTQMGQEVILRCVPISNHLYFYWYRQILGQKVEFLVSFYNNEISEKSEIFDDQFSVERPDGSNFTLKIRSTKLEDSAMYFCASSEGMPTSGQETQYFGPGTRLTVL.

Concerning this clone itself: The read ends 3 residues before the CDR3 terminus; that terminus is restored from the germline J gene. This chain joins TRBV19 and TRBJ2-4, with D possibly being TRBD2 (5 bases). Trimming removed 4 bases at V and 7 bases at J, with 11 bases between. Germline V gives CDR1 LNHDA, CDR2 SQIVND (reference sequence). The CDR3 runs to 13 residues. The CDR3 spells CASSTAGPNIQYF. The covered CDR3 bases are TGTGCCAGTAGTACGGCGGGCCCGAACATT.

A note on this clone: The CDR3 extends 3 residues past the end of the read, so its final part is completed from the germline J gene. This sequence joins TRBV5-6 and TRBJ2-3, with D perhaps matching TRBD2 (6 bases). The CDR3 has 12 residues. Germline V gives CDR1 SGHDT, CDR2 YYEEEE. Partial CDR3 DNA: TGTGCCAGCAGCCCCACCGCGGGGACG. Encoded protein: CASSPTAGT. Given in full, the CDR3 is CASSPTAGTQYF.

As to this clone: From the germline J gene comes the end of the CDR3, since the read stops 3 residues before it. The rearrangement uses TRBV14 and TRBJ2-7; 7 positions match TRBD1. With 3 bases clipped from V and 3 bases from J, the junction kept 2 bases outside the gene matches. Germline CDR1 reads SGHDN; CDR2 reads FVKESK. There are 13 residues in the CDR3. The sequenced part of the CDR3 DNA is TGTGCCAGCAGCCACTGGGACAGCTACGAG. The encoded protein is CASSHWDSYE. In full, the CDR3 is CASSHWDSYEQYF.

In the case of this clone: The CDR3 extends 3 residues past the end of the read, so its final part is completed from the germline J gene. The V gene is TRBV29-1, the J gene TRBJ2-2; D is uncertain. CDR3 size: 15 residues. Trimming pared 3 bases from V and 0 bases from J, leaving 11 bases between. The germline CDR1 and CDR2 sequences are SQVTM and ANQGSEA. CDR3 DNA (partial): TGCAGCGTTGACGGTATGAGTCCGAACACCGGGGAG. It translates to CSVDGMSPNTGE. The CDR3 reads in full as CSVDGMSPNTGELFF.

Turning to this clone: The read stops 3 residues short of the end of the CDR3; the missing end is completed from the germline J gene. The V call is TRBV7-3, the J call TRBJ2-5; weak D call: TRBD2 (6 bases). Looked up from germline, CDR1 is SGHTA and CDR2 is FQGTGA. The CDR3 runs to 17 residues. The chain's CDR3 is CASSSPRSGPSTDTQYF. The covered CDR3 bases are TGTGCCAGCAGCTCCCCTCGGAGCGGGCCAAGCACAGATACC.

A note on this clone: The read stops 3 residues short of the end of the CDR3; the missing end is completed from the germline J gene. The gene calls are TRBV9 and TRBJ2-2; D is perhaps TRBD1 (6 bases). Trimming removed 0 bases at V and 2 bases at J, with 8 bases between. The CDR3 has 15 residues. Germline values: CDR1 SGDLS, CDR2 YYNGEE. The DNA read from the CDR3 is TGTGCCAGCAGCGTAGGGACAGTTAACACCGGGGAG. This translates into CASSVGTVNTGE. The full-length CDR3 reads as CASSVGTVNTGELFF.

As concerns this clone: The sequence runs out 3 residues before the end of the CDR3; the remainder is reconstructed from the germline J gene. This sequence joins TRBV2 and TRBJ2-4; TRBD2 might be the D (5 bases). CDR3 length equals 14 residues. CDR1 is SNHLY, CDR2 FYNNEI, per germline. The covered CDR3 bases are TGTGCCAGCAGTGTTGCGGCGGGCAATCAGCCT. Translated: CASSVAAGNQP. The entire CDR3 sequence reads CASSVAAGNQPQYF.

As regards this clone: The read gets to within 3 residues of the CDR3 end, and the germline J gene fills in the rest. The gene calls are TRBV5-1 and TRBJ2-7; TRBD2 agrees at 9 bases. CDR1 and CDR2 (germline): SGHRS, YFSETQ. V was pared by 2 bases and J by 0 bases, with 6 bases of the junction left unmatched. This CDR3 has 16 residues. The CDR3 is CASSLRAGGFSYEQYF. CDR3 DNA, as far as it was read: TGCGCCAGCAGCTTAAGAGCGGGAGGTTTCTCCTACGAG. Full variable domain (remainder filled in from reference TRBV5-1 and TRBJ2-7): KAGVTQTPRYLIKTRGQQVTLSCSPISGHRSVSWYQQTPGQGLQFLFEYFSETQRNKGNFPGRFSGRQFSNSRSEMNVSTLELGDSALYLCASSLRAGGFSYEQYFGPGTRLTVT.